The clone carrying this T cell receptor (beta chain) was observed a few times. Library preparation (for TCRbeta) was performed with unique molecular identifiers. TCRdb re-called the PCR reads through MiXCR, storing one row per CDR3 protein. The sample records roughly 400,000 distinct CDR3 sequences, around 20% being singletons. This entry is derived from a study of T-cell reconstitution after alpha-beta-depleted transplantation in children. V dropped 0 bases and J dropped 2; count of bases not matched to a gene: 3. Germline CDR1 and CDR2: SGHRS and YFSETQ. The CDR3 sequence is 16 residues long. Material: PBMCs from the stem cell graft donor, obtained from the stem cell graft. The sequence was collected from a human donor who donated a stem cell graft to a child with acute myeloid leukemia. The rearrangement links TRBV5-1 to TRBJ2-1, with 9 bases matching TRBD1. The CDR3 is CASSLGGTGTYNEQFF. The DNA of the CDR3 is TGCGCCAGCAGCTTGGGGGGGACAGGGACCTACAATGAGCAGTTCTTC.